One and the same sample provided the 10 T cell receptor beta chains below, sequenced in a study of shared clonotypes between healthy human individuals. Sequenced by immunoSEQ multiplex PCR; TCRdb stores in-frame clones only, minus some. Of roughly 2.2 million clones in the sample, 85% to 95% were seen once. The sequenced sample consisted of naive CD4+ T cells from PBMCs. The subset is: CD45RA+ positively selected. The receptors derive from a man aged 18-30 years in good health. Some clones in this sample may be carry-over from other donors' samples.

The rearrangement uses TRBV11-2 and TRBJ2-7; 12 bases match TRBD2. Per germline, CDR1 SGHAT and CDR2 FQNNGV. The CDR3 sequence is 16 residues long. V dropped 5 bases and J dropped 1; count of bases not matched to a gene: 6. CDR3 loop: CASSPGTSGSSYEQYF. The CDR3 DNA reads as TGTGCCAGCAGCCCTGGGACTAGCGGGTCTTCCTACGAGCAGTACTTC.

Concerning this clone: The same CDR3 can be traced to other DNA sequences in this sample. The rearrangement links TRBV5-1 to TRBJ2-5; TRBD1 matches 7 bases. The V gene end was trimmed by 5 bases and the J gene end by 4 bases; junction bases not matched to a gene: 5. The germline gives CDR1 SGHRS, CDR2 YFSETQ. The CDR3 is 13 amino acids. CDR3 DNA: TGCGCCAGCAGTGGGACAGAAGGAGAGACCCAGTACTTC. Its protein product is CASSGTEGETQYF.

This clone was recorded once. This chain links TRBV10-3 with TRBJ2-7; TRBD2 aligns across 8 bases. The V gene end was trimmed by 4 bases and the J gene end by 2 bases; junction bases not matched to a gene: 7. Germline V gene lookup returns CDR1 ENHRY and CDR2 SYGVKD. The CDR3 length is 15 residues. The CDR3 reads CAISGPSGSPYEQYF. The DNA for the CDR3 is TGTGCCATCAGTGGCCCCAGCGGGAGCCCCTACGAGCAGTACTTC.

This chain joins TRBV27 and TRBJ2-1; tentative D call: TRBD1 (6 bases). The CDR3 has 14 amino acids. The germline V and J ends were trimmed by 10 bases and 5 bases, with 18 bases remaining between them. In germline, CDR1 is MNHEY, CDR2 SMNVEV (reference sequence). The CDR3 region has the DNA TGTGCCACCAGCAGGGGAGCGGCCGACAATGAGCAGTTCTTC. Translating it yields CATSRGAADNEQFF.

This chain connects TRBV28 to TRBJ1-2, with D hard to call. V shed 6 bases and J shed 0 bases, with 11 bases lying between them. The V gene's germline CDR1 is MDHEN and CDR2 SYDVKM. This CDR3 region has 14 residues. The CDR3 DNA follows: TGTGCCAGCAGGCCGATGGGCGCTAACTATGGCTACACCTTC. Its protein is CASRPMGANYGYTF.

The chain employs TRBV6-1 and TRBJ2-7; no clear D. Germline assignment: CDR1 MNHNS and CDR2 SASEGT. With 6 bases removed from V and 3 bases from J, the gap between germline ends came to 15 bases. This CDR3 comprises 14 residues. The CDR3 DNA is TGTGCCAGCAGACCTCTGGGCACAGACTACGAGCAGTACTTC. Protein product: CASRPLGTDYEQYF.

The chain is built from TRBV5-1 and TRBJ2-7; D may match TRBD1 or TRBD2 (5 bases each). Germline V gene lookup returns CDR1 SGHRS and CDR2 YFSETQ. The CDR3 loop spans 15 amino acids. V was clipped by 4 bases and J by 2 bases, with 16 bases between them. The CDR3 spells CASSASLGRAYEQYF. The CDR3 bases are TGCGCCAGCAGCGCTAGCTTGGGACGAGCCTACGAGCAGTACTTC.

The chain links TRBV27 to TRBJ2-2; the D gene is possibly TRBD1 (6 bases). The germline V gene encodes CDR1 MNHEY and CDR2 SMNVEV (reference sequence). V was pared by 3 bases and J by 0 bases, with 20 bases between. The CDR3 runs to 19 residues. This chain's CDR3 is CASSFLSPGHPANTGELFF. The DNA of the CDR3 is TGTGCCAGCAGTTTTTTATCCCCGGGACACCCCGCGAACACCGGGGAGCTGTTTTTT.

This clone was seen once. This sequence joins TRBV6-1 and TRBJ2-5; unclear D gene. The germline V gene has CDR1 MNHNS and CDR2 SASEGT. The CDR3 has 14 residues. Trimming stripped 7 bases from V and 1 base from J, with 13 bases between. CDR3 in amino acids: CASIEVAAQETQYF. The DNA of the CDR3 is TGTGCCAGCATAGAGGTGGCAGCCCAAGAGACCCAGTACTTC.

This clone was seen only a few times. The rearrangement joins TRBV2 to TRBJ1-1; a possible D gene is TRBD1 (6 bases). CDR1 is SNHLY, CDR2 FYNNEI, per germline. V gave up 7 bases and J gave up 2 bases, with 11 bases separating them. The length of the CDR3 is 13 residues. The CDR3 sequence: CASITDSNTEAFF. In DNA, the CDR3 is TGTGCCAGCATTACGGACAGTAACACTGAAGCTTTCTTT.